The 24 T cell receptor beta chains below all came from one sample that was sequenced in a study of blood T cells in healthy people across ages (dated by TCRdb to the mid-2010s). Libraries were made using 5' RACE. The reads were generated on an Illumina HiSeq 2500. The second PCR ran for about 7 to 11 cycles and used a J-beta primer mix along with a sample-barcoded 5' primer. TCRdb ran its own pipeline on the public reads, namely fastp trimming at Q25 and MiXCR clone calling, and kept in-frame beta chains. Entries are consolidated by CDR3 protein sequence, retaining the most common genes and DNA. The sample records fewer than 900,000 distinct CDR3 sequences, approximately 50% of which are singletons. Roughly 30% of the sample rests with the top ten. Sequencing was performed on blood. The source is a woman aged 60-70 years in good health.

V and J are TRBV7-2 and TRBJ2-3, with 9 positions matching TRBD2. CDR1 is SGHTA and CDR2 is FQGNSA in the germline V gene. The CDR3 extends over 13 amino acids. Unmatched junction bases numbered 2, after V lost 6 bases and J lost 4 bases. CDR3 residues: CASRGLAPDTQYF. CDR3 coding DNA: TGTGCCAGCAGGGGACTAGCCCCAGATACGCAGTATTTT.

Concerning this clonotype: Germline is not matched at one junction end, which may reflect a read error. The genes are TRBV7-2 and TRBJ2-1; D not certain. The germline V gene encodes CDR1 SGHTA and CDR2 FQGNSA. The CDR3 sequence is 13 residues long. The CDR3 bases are TGTGCCAGCAGCTTAACGGCGCCCAATGGGCAGTTCTTC. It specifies CASSLTAPNGQFF.

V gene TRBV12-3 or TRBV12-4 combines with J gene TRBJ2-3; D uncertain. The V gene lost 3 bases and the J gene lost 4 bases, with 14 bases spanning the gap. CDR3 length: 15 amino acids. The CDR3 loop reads CASSFRGVIADTQYF. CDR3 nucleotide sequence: TGTGCCAGCAGTTTCCGCGGCGTTATCGCAGATACGCAGTATTTT.

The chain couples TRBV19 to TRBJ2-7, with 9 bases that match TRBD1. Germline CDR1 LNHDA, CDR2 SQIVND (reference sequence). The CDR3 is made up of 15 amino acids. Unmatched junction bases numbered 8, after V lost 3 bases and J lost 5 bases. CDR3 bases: TGTGCCAGTAGTATGACGGGACAGGGTCGACACGAGCAGTACTTC. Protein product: CASSMTGQGRHEQYF.

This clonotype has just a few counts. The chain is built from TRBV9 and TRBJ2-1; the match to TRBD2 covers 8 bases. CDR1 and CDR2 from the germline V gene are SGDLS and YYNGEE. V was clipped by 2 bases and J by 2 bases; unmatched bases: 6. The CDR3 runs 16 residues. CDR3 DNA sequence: TGTGCCAGCAGCGTTTCAGCGGGAGTCCCCTACAATGAGCAGTTCTTC. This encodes CASSVSAGVPYNEQFF.

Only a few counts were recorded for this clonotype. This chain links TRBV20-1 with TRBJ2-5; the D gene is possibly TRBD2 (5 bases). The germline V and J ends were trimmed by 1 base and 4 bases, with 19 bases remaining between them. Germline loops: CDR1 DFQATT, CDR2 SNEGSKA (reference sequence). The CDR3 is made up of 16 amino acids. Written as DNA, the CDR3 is TGCAGTGCTAGAGTGGGCAGCGGTGTCCCGGGAGAGACCCAGTACTTC. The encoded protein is CSARVGSGVPGETQYF.

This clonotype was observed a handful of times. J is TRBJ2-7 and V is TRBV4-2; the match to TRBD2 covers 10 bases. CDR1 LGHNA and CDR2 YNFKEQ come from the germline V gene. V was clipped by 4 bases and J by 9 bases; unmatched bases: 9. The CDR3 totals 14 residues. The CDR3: CASSPSASGSSQYF. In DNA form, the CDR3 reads TGTGCCAGCAGCCCGAGCGCTAGCGGGAGTTCGCAGTACTTC.

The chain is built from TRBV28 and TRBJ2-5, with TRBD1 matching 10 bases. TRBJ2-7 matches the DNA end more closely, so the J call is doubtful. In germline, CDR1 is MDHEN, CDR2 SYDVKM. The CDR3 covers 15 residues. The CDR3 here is CASSLGGTGAHEQYF. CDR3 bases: TGTGCCAGCAGTTTGGGGGGGACAGGGGCCCACGAGCAGTACTTC.

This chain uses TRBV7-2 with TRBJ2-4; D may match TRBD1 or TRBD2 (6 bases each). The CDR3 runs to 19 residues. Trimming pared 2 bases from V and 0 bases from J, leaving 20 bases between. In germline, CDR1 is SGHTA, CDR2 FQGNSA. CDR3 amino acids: CASSLRGVRDRLAKNIQYF. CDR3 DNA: TGTGCCAGCAGCTTAAGGGGGGTGAGGGACCGTCTAGCCAAAAACATTCAGTACTTC.

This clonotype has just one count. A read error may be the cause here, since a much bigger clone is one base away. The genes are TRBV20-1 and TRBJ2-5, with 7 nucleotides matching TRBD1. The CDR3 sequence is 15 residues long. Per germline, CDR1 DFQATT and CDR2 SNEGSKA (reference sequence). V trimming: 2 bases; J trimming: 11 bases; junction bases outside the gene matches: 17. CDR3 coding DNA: TGCAGTGCTAGAAGTCCCGAGACAGGGTCCAATGAGCAGTACTTC. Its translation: CSARSPETGSNEQYF.

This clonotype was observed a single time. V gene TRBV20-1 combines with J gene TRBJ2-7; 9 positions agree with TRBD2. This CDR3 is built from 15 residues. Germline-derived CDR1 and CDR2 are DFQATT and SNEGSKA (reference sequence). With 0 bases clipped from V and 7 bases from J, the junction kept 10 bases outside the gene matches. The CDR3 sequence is CSAREISGSDNEQYF. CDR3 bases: TGCAGTGCTAGAGAGATTAGCGGGAGTGACAATGAGCAGTACTTC.

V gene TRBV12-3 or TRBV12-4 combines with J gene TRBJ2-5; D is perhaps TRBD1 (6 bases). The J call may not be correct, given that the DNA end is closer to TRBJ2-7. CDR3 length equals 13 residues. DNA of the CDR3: TGTGCCAGCAGTCCCCTCAGGGGCGGCGAGCAGTACTTC. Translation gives CASSPLRGGEQYF.

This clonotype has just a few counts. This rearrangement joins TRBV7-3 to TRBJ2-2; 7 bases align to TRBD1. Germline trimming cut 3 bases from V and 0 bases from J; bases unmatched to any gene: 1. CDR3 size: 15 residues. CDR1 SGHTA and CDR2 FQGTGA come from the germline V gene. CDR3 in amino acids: CASSFGTANTGELFF. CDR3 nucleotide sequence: TGTGCCAGCAGCTTCGGGACAGCGAACACCGGGGAGCTGTTTTTT.

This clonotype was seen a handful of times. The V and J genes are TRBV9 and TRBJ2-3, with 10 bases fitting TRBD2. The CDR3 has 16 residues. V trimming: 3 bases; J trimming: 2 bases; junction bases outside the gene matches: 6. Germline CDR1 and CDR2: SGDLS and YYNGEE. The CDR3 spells CASSALAGGNTDTQYF. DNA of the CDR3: TGTGCCAGCAGCGCCTTAGCGGGAGGCAACACAGATACGCAGTATTTT.

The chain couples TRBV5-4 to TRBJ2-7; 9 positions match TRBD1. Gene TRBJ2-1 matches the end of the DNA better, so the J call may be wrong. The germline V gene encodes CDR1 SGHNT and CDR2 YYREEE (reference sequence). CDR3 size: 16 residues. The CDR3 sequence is CASSPNPGQGFYEQFF. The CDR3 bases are TGTGCCAGCAGCCCCAACCCGGGACAGGGATTCTATGAGCAGTTCTTC.

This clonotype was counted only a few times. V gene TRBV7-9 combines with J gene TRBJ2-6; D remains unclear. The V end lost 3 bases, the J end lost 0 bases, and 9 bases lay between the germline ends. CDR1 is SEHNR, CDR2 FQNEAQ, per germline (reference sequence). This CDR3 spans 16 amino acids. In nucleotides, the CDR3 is TGTGCCAGCAGCTTCTCAGGTAGCTCTGGGGCCAACGTCCTGACTTTC. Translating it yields CASSFSGSSGANVLTF.

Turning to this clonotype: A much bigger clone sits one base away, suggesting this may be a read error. The CDR3, as DNA: TGTGCCACCAGCGGAGACCGAACCGTCCCCCTTAGGGATACGCAGTATTTT. It encodes CATSGDRTVPLRDTQYF. V usage is TRBV15 and J usage is TRBJ2-3; D remains unclear. Germline V CDR1 and CDR2: LNHNV, YYDKDF (reference sequence). The CDR3 extends over 17 amino acids.

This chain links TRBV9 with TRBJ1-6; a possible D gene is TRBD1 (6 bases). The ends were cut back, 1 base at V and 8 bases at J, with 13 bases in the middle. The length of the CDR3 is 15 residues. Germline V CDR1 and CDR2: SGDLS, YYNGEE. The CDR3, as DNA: TGTGCCAGCAGCGTAACAGGGAGGAATGATTCACCCCTCCACTTT. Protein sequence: CASSVTGRNDSPLHF.

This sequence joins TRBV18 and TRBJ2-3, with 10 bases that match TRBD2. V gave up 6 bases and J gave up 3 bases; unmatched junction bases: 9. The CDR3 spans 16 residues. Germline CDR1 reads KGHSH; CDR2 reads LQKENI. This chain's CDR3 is CASSPSSGRATDTQYF. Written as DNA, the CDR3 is TGTGCCAGCTCCCCCTCCAGCGGGAGGGCTACAGATACGCAGTATTTT.

Written as DNA, the CDR3 is TGTGCCAGCACCTCCTGGGGGACAGATACGCAGTATTTT. It specifies CASTSWGTDTQYF. The chain is built from TRBV6-6 and TRBJ2-3; either TRBD1 or TRBD2 may fit D (5 bases each). CDR1 is MNHNY, CDR2 SVGAGI, per germline (reference sequence). With 7 bases removed from V and 3 bases from J, the gap between germline ends came to 11 bases. This CDR3 has 13 amino acids.

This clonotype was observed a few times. CDR3 DNA: TGCAGTGCTAGGGAACAGACAGGGGGGGTTGGGGGCTACACCTTC. This codes for CSAREQTGGVGGYTF. The rearrangement uses TRBV20-1 and TRBJ1-2; the match to TRBD1 covers 9 bases. The CDR3 consists of 15 residues. J gave up 8 bases and V 3 bases, and 13 bases lay outside the gene matches. Germline V CDR1 and CDR2: DFQATT, SNEGSKA (reference sequence).

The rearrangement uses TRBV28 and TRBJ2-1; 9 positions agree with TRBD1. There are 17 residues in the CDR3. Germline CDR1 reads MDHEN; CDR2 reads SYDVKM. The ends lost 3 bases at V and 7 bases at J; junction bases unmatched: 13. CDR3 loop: CASSLPGQGLGINEQFF. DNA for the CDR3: TGTGCCAGCAGTTTGCCTGGACAGGGGTTAGGTATTAATGAGCAGTTCTTC. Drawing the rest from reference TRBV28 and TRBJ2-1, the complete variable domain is DVKVTQSSRYLVKRTGEKVFLECVQDMDHENMFWYRQDPGLGLRLIYFSYDVKMKEKGDIPEGYSVSREKKERFSLILESASTNQTSMYLCASSLPGQGLGINEQFFGPGTRLTVL.

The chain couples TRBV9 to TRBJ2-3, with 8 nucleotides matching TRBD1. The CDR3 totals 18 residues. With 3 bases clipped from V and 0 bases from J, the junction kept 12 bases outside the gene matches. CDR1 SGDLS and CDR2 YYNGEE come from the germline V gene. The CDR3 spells CASSARTGPTSSTDTQYF. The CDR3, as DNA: TGTGCCAGCAGCGCGCGGACAGGGCCGACCTCTAGCACAGATACGCAGTATTTT.

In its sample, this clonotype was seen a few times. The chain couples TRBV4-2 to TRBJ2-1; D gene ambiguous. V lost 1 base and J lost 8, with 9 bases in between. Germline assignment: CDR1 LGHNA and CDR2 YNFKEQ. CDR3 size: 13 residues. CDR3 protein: CASSQGVGYEQFF. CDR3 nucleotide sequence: TGTGCCAGCAGCCAAGGGGTAGGGTATGAGCAGTTCTTC.